Listed below are T cell receptor beta chains from one sample, sequenced in a study of CD8 T cells in Susac syndrome. TCRdb ran MiXCR on the immunoSEQ multiplex PCR reads and lists one entry per CDR3 protein. The repertoire holds around 280,000 distinct CDR3 sequences, with 92% as singletons. The sequencing sample was made of CD4+ T cells from PBMCs. The receptors stem from a human donor with multiple sclerosis. CDR3s include the opening cysteine and the closing phenylalanine or tryptophan.

V gene	J gene	CDR3 protein
TRBV4-2	TRBJ2-1	CASSPQNTRGYNEQFF
TRBV15	TRBJ2-7	CATARGGALSYEQYF
TRBV7-9	TRBJ2-1	CASSLVGYEQFF
TRBV6-1	TRBJ1-2	CASRKLRSYSLTTYGYTF
TRBV7-2	TRBJ2-2	CASSLPVGFTGELFF
TRBV20-1	TRBJ1-3	CSARKTPGNTIYF
TRBV5-1	TRBJ2-2	CASTVNTGPKNTGELFF
TRBV5-1	TRBJ2-5	CASSPRDRGSETQYF
TRBV14	TRBJ1-1	CASSPLQGLNTEAFF
TRBV27	TRBJ1-2	CASSLSGYGYTF
TRBV3-1	TRBJ2-3	CASSDTGTGVYF
TRBV7-3	TRBJ2-3	CASSLLAGITDTQYF
TRBV18	TRBJ2-7	CASSTSVGGAYEQYF
TRBV7-9	TRBJ2-2	CATSSGLNTGELFF
TRBV3-1	TRBJ2-1	CASSQRGSPRYNEQFF
TRBV5-1	TRBJ2-2	CASSSSGTLNTGELFF
TRBV14	TRBJ2-1	CASSPMAFKGGDEQFF
TRBV27	TRBJ1-6	CASSFRGGNSPLHF
TRBV29-1	TRBJ1-2	CSAQGGGLGYGYTF
TRBV29-1	TRBJ2-1	CSVEDHPSWSSYNEQFF
TRBV9	TRBJ1-1	CASSAQPAGVTEAFF
TRBV6-6	TRBJ2-5	CASKPSGGSETQYF
TRBV5-1	TRBJ2-3	CASSLVEGNTQYF
TRBV11-2	TRBJ1-2	CASSLDAAISGNYGYTF
TRBV12-3/TRBV12-4	TRBJ1-3	CASSLTIGQGHTIYF
TRBV4-2	TRBJ1-5	CASSQATTFQPQHF
TRBV7-9	TRBJ2-7	CASSFAGGIYEQYF
TRBV20-1	TRBJ1-1	CSARDLRQGHTEAFF
TRBV20-1	TRBJ2-1	CSAKRPGYGSYNEQFF
TRBV7-9	TRBJ2-3	CASSSQGIAGAAYTQYF
TRBV6-6	TRBJ1-5	CASTQGVGRPQHF
TRBV6-2/TRBV6-3	TRBJ1-6	CASRGTRRGRSLHF